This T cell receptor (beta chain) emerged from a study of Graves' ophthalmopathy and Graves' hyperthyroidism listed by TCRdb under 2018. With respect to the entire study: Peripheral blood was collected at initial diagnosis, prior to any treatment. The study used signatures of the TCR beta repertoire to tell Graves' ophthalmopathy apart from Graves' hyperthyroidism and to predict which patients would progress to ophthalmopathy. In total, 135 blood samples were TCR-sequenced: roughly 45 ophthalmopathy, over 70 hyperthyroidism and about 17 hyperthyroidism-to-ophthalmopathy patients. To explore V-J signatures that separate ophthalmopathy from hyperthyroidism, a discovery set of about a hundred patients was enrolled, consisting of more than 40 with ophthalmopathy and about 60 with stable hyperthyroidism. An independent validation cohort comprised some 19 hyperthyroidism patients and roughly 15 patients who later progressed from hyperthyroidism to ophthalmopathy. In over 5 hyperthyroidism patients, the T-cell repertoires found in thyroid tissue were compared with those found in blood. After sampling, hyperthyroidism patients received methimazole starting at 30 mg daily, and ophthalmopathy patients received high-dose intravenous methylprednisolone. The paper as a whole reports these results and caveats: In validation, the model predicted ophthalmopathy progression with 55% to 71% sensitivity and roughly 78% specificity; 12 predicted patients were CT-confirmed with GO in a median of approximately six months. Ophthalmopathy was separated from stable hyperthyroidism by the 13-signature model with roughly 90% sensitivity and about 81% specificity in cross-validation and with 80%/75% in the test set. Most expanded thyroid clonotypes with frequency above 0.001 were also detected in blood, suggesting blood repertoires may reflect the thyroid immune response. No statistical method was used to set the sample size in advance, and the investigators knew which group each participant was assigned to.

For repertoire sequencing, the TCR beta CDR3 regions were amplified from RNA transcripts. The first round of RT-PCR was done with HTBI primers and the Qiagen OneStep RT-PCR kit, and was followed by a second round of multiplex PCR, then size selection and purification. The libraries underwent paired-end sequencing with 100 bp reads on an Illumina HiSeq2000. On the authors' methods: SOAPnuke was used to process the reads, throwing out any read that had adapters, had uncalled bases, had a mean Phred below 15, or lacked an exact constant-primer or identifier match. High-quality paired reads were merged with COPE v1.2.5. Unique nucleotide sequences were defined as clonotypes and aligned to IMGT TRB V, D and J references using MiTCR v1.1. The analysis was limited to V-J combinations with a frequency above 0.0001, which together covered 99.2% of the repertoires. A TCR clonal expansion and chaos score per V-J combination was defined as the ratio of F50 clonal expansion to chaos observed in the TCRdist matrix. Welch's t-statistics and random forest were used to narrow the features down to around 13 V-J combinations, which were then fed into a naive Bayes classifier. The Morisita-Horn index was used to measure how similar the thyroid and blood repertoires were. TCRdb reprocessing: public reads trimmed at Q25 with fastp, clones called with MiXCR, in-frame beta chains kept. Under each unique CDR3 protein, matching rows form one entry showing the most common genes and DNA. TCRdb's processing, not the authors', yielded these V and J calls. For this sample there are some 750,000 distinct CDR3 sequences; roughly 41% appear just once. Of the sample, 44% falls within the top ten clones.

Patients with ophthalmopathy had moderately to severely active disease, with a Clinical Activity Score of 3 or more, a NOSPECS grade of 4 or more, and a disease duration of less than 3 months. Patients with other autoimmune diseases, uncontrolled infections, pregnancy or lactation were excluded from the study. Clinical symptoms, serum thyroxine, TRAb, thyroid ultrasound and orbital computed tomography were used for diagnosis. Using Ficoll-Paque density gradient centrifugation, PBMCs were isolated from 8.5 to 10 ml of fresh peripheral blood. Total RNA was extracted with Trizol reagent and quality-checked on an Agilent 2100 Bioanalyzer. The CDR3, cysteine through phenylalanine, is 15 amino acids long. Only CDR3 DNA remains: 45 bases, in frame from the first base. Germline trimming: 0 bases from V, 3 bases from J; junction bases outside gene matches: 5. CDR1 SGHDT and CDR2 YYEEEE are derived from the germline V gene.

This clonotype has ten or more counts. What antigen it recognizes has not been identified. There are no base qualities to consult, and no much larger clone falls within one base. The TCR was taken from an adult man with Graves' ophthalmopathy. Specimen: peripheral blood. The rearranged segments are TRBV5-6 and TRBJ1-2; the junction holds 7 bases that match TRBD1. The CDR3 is CASSLDPQGHYGYTF. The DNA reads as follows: TGTGCCAGCAGCTTGGACCCACAGGGGCACTATGGCTACACCTTC.